The T cell receptor (beta chain) under discussion was sequenced for a study of cytomegalovirus exposure and HLA in healthy donors (dated by TCRdb to the late 2010s). Some background on the complete study: In an earlier analysis of approximately 640 of the donors, 276 Gb of sequence data and some 100 million unique TCR beta sequences from about 179 million T cells were reported. Around 320 gigabases of sequencing data and tens of millions of unique TCR sequences were included in an early release covering roughly 600 HLA-typed donors. Of the 398 genotyped donors, about 80% fell in the genetic ancestry cluster associated with self-reported Caucasian donors. The aim of the study was to test whether cataloging public T cell receptors could identify signatures of past pathogen exposure. The study used immunosequencing to profile the T cell repertoires of approximately 640 subjects and linked those repertoires to cytomegalovirus serostatus. In addition to the first cohort of 666 subjects, a separate validation cohort of approximately 130 different subjects was used. The study combined high-throughput TCR immunosequencing, statistical association of individual TCRs with disease status, and machine learning to predict cytomegalovirus infection status. A later analysis re-analyzed previously published TCR beta repertoires from 666 donors and added high-resolution HLA genotyping to study TCR occurrence patterns. In the later analysis, no new phenotypic data were used to find candidate immune exposures; instead, reliance was placed on TCR beta sequences and their occurrence across donors. An earlier analysis of around 640 of the donors used high-throughput TCR beta sequencing to judge whether each TCR beta V gene segment behaved as functional or pseudogenic. Donor age, sex, ethnicity and CMV serostatus were compiled alongside the repertoire data. A later genetic analysis used genome-wide SNP genotypes for about 60% of the 666 donors, treating that subset as a discovery cohort. Every repertoire in the discovery cohort had been generated on one and the same sequencing platform. HLA typing included class I and class II loci at four-digit resolution. The number of donors typed differed by locus, with roughly 620-640 for A, B, C, DRB1 and DQB1, more than 500 for DQA1, approximately 570 for DPA1, and 400 to 490 for DPB1. A handful of DR-DQ haplotypes were handled as single units for association and clustering because linkage in the cohort was strong. Across 398 genotyped donors of the cohort, an average of 235,054 unique TCR beta nucleotide sequences per donor were sequenced, and roughly 18% of those sequences were non-productive. The research as a whole found: Linkage disequilibrium might explain the correlated functional status among segregating V segments, but an unknown experimental factor could not be excluded. In vitro tests confirmed that a few of the cytomegalovirus-associated TCR beta chains recognize cytomegalovirus antigens. In a later analysis, TCR association rates were found to vary across HLA loci, with the most associated TCRs seen for DRB1 alleles and the fewest for HLA-C alleles. Only TCR beta chains were sequenced in this cohort, and the absence of alpha or paired-chain data limited detectable features. Because some donors lacked HLA typing at each locus, the association tests relied only on the typed subset. Assigning TCR associations to individual alleles was difficult when HLA alleles, especially DR and DQ, strongly co-occurred. The authors suggested that the approach could potentially be generalized to other disease states and immunological phenotypes. A later genetic analysis reported fewer N-insertions in productive TCRs among donors in an Asian-associated ancestry cluster than the roughly 640-donor mean. Specific HLA alleles were associated with some 15,000 TCR beta sequences at a false discovery rate of 0.05 in a later analysis. For the cohort, immune exposure information was limited to CMV serostatus. According to a later analysis, parvovirus B19, influenza, CMV and Epstein-Barr virus appeared linked to several top co-occurrence clusters. A cluster of highly shared sequence variants was judged likely to be a technical artifact of the sequencing pipeline. Presence/absence analyses assumed roughly uniform sequencing depth across donors, an assumption that may not hold. An association between a missense DCLRE1C variant and V-gene and J-gene trimming of TCR beta chains was found in a later genetic analysis and replicated in an independent cohort. A further reported finding was that TCR beta sequences accurately predicted the HLA-A and HLA-B alleles for most subjects in the first cohort. Because counts were too low, seventeen rarely observed V segments, including chromosome 9 orphons, were excluded from the earlier analysis of 587 of the donors. According to a later analysis, most CMV-associated TCR beta chains appeared to be HLA-restricted, and the HLA associations seemed to be driven largely by CMV exposure. Most TCR sequences were seen in very few donors, while some public TCRs were found in many individuals. In a later analysis, HLA-associated TCR beta chains showed more clonal expansion and lower generation probabilities than non-associated chains that were equally common. In an earlier analysis of more than 450 of the donors, most TCR beta V segments were observed in productive rearrangements about 87% or about 30% of the time, broadly matching IMGT annotations. Some IMGT-functional V segments, including TRBV6-2 and TRBV6-3, could not be told apart with the 87-base-pair reads, so those segments were excluded. The classifier was reported to diagnose cytomegalovirus status with high specificity and sensitivity in both the original and validation cohorts. In the study, 150 to 200 TCR beta chains were listed as associated with cytomegalovirus.

With respect to this clone: Its antigen specificity is not known. No much larger clonotype is one base removed from it; base qualities were not supplied.

The junction carries 12 bases between V and J, which are trimmed by 3 bases and 8 bases respectively. The CDR3 runs 12 amino acids, cysteine and phenylalanine included. Here the CDR3 DNA is all that survives: 36 bases in frame from base 1. The CDR1 and CDR2 encoded by the germline V gene (reference sequence) are GTSNPN and SVGIG. The library was obtained by the immunoSEQ multiplex PCR assay. For the multiplex PCR, a mixture combining 60 forward primers for TCR Vbeta segments and 13 reverse primers for TCR Jbeta segments was used. A multiplex PCR assay on genomic DNA amplified the CDR3 region of rearranged TCR beta genes. On the Illumina HiSeq System, the amplified TCR beta libraries were sequenced as 87-base-pair reads. Regarding the original processing steps: A later analysis counted some 80 million unique TCR beta chains across the 500 to 850 repertoires, and roughly 9.9 million of these chains were shared by at least two donors. Raw reads were error-corrected and collapsed into unique sequences by a nearest-neighbor algorithm in which closely related sequences were merged to remove PCR and sequencing errors. To assign V, D and J gene segments, CDR3 sequences were aligned to IMGT reference sequences. For a sequence to be retained, a match of at least six nucleotides was required to both a V gene segment and a J gene segment. A rearrangement was called productive if the CDR3 had no stop codons and remained in frame with V and J, and every other rearrangement was called non-productive. Following IMGT convention, CDR3 was defined as the stretch from the second conserved V-encoded cysteine up to the conserved J-encoded phenylalanine. The earlier analysis of roughly 590 of the donors excluded any sequence lacking an unambiguous match to a single V gene segment. In an earlier analysis of 500 to 750 of the donors, V segments were called functional above 56.7% productive rearrangements and were called segregating when the between-donor standard deviation exceeded 5%. A statistical classification framework was built for diagnosing cytomegalovirus status from the catalog of TCR beta chain sequences. In a later analysis, TCR nucleotide sequences were compared against IMGT/GENE-DB human TR gene sequences so that V and J genes could be assigned. A later analysis assigned CDR3 sequences and most-parsimonious VDJ recombination scenarios with the TCRdist pipeline. In a later analysis, each TCR beta chain was defined by its CDR3 amino acid sequence together with its V-gene family, and reads without a unique V-gene family were excluded. In a later analysis, 450 to 600 highly shared, low-generation-probability nucleotide sequences were removed to address suspected cross-contamination and a sequencing artifact. In a later analysis, a clonal expansion index for each public chain was calculated from normalized within-repertoire ranks of inferred template counts. A later analysis computed generation probabilities with a VDJ recombination model fitted to out-of-frame rearrangements, and checked the results against IGoR. In a later analysis, hypergeometric tests were used to score TCR-TCR, TCR-HLA and TCR-CMV co-occurrence, with a repertoire-size bias correction applied to TCR pairs. A later analysis estimated false discovery rates by permuting HLA or CMV assignments 20 times. In a later analysis, co-occurring TCRs were grouped using DBSCAN, and TCRdist sequence similarity was added for clustering within HLA-allele-positive subsets. Repertoires with fewer than 30,000 or more than 120,000 public chains were left out of co-occurrence clustering, as were several repertoires with anomalous nucleotide sharing. TCRdb took over this immuneACCESS table, retaining in-frame rearrangements with V and J assigned. Such tables are incomplete; in checked studies, under half of the missing clones stem from an unresolved V gene, and the remainder is unexplained. V, J and clone size reflect that table, while D and trimming were determined from the DNA. The sample contains 200,000 to 250,000 clones, about 80% of them found a single time. The ten largest clones take up roughly 2.5% of the sample.

The cohort consisted of hundreds of healthy bone marrow donors. Cohort members were all nominally healthy when sampled, although unrecorded immune exposures were likely present. The donor tested CMV seropositive and was one of the 289 seropositive cohort members. Every donor gave a peripheral blood sample, and the peripheral blood mononuclear cells from that sample were used for TCR beta sequencing. Genomic DNA was extracted from the blood cell samples with the Qiagen DNeasy Blood Extraction Kit. The rearranged chain carries TRBV30 and TRBJ2-3; matching of 6 bases hints at TRBD2 as the D gene. Sequencing was done on a sample of PBMCs. The receptor's source is a woman aged 60-75 years in good health and CMV-seropositive. The CDR3 region has the sequence CAWRALAGTQYF. The nucleotides read TGTGCCTGGAGGGCACTAGCTGGTACGCAGTATTTT.